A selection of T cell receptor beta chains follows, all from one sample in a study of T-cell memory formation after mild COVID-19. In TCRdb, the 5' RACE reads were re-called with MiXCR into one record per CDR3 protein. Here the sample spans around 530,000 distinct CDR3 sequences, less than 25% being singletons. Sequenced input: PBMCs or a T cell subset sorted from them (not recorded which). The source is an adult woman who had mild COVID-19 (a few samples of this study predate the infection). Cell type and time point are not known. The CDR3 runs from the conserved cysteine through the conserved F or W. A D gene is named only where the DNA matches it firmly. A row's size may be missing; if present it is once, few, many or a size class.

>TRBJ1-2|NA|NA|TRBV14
TGTGCCAGCAGCCAACAGGTCGGAGCTAACTATGGCTACACCTTC
CASSQQVGANYGYTF
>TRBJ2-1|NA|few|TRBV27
TGTGCCAGCAGTCTAGCCCTCCCTCTTTCTTATGAGCAGTTCTTC
CASSLALPLSYEQFF
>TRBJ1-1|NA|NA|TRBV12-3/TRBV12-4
NA
CASSFFGQLPPNTEAFF
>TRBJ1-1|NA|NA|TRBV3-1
TGTGCCAGCAGCCAAGGGGGGCCCACTGAAGCTTTCTTT
CASSQGGPTEAFF
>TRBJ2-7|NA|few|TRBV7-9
TGTGCCAGCAGCTTATTACAGGCGGGCGCATACGAGCAGTACTTC
CASSLLQAGAYEQYF
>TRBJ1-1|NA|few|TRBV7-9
TGTGCCAGCAGCTTAGGTCTTCAAGCTTTCTTT
CASSLGLQAFF
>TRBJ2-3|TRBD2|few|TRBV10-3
TGTGCCATCAGTGAGATAGCGGGAGGCACAGATACGCAGTATTTT
CAISEIAGGTDTQYF
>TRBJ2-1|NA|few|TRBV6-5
TGTGCCAGCAGTTATGGGCGGAATGAGCAGTTCTTC
CASSYGRNEQFF
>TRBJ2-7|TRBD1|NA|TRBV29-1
TGCAGCGTTGTTGAGGGGGCGCGTGAGCAGTACTTC
CSVVEGAREQYF
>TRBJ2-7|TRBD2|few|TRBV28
TGTGCCAGCAGTTTGGGACTAGCGCAACTCTACGAGCAGTACTTC
CASSLGLAQLYEQYF
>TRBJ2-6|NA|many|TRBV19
TGTGCCAGTAGTATAAGGGGGGACAGCTCTGGGGCCAACGTCCTGACTTTC
CASSIRGDSSGANVLTF
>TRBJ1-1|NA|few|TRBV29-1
TGCAGCGTTGAAGGTGGTTGGCCTGAAGCTTTCTTT
CSVEGGWPEAFF
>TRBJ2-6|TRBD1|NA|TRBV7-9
TGTGCCAGCAGCCCCTGGACAGGGGGCTGGTCTGGGGCCAACGTCCTGACTTTC
CASSPWTGGWSGANVLTF
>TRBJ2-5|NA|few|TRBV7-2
TGTGCCAGCAGCTTAGCAGGAACCGAGACCCAGTACTTC
CASSLAGTETQYF
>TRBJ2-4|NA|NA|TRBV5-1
TGCGCCAGCAGCCCAAGCATAAGCGGCAGGGACCAAGCCAAAAACATTCAGTACTTC
CASSPSISGRDQAKNIQYF
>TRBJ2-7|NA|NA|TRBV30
TGTGCCTGGAGTAGTAGCAGGGCCGAGCAGTACTTC
CAWSSSRAEQYF
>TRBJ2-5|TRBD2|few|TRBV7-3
TGTGCCAGCAGCTTAAAAGCCGGGTTTTACCCCGGGACTACAACGGAGACCCAGTACTTC
CASSLKAGFYPGTTTETQYF
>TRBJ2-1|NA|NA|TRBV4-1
TGCGCCAGCAGCTCAAGAGGTTCAACCGGGACACCCCCCTCGGGCTCCTACAATGAGCAGTTCTTC
CASSSRGSTGTPPSGSYNEQFF
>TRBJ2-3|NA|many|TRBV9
TGTGCCAGCAGCGTAGGACACAGGACCAGCACAGATACGCAGTATTTT
CASSVGHRTSTDTQYF
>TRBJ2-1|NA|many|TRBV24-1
TGTGCCACCAGTGATTTAGGGGGGGTCTACAATGAGCAGTTCTTC
CATSDLGGVYNEQFF
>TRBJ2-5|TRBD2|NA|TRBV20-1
TGCAGTGCGCCGCTAGCGGGGGTCCGGGAGACCCAGTACTTC
CSAPLAGVRETQYF
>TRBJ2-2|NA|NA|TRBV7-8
TGTGCCAGCAGTTACCAGTCCCAGATTAACACCGGGGAGCTGTTTTTT
CASSYQSQINTGELFF